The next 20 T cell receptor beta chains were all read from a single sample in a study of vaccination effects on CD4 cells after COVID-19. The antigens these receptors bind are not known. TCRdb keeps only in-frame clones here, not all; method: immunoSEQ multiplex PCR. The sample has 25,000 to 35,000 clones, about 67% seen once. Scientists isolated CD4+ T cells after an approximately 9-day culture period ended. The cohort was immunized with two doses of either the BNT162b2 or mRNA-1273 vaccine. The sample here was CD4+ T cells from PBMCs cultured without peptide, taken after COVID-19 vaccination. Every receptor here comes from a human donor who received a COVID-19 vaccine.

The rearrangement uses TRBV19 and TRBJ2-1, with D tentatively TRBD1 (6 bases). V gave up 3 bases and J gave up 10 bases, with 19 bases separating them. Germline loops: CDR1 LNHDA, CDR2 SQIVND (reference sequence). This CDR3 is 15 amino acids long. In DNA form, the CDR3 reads TGTGCCAGTAGTATTCAGGGGCTGCTAGGGGAGGAGCAGTTCTTC. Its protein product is CASSIQGLLGEEQFF.

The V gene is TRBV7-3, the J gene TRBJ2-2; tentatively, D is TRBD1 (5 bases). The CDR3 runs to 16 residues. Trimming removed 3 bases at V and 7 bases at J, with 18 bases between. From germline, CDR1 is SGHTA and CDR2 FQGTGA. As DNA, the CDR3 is TGTGCCAGCAGCTTCCGAGTGGTAGGGGTCGGCGGGGAGCTGTTTTTT. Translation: CASSFRVVGVGGELFF.

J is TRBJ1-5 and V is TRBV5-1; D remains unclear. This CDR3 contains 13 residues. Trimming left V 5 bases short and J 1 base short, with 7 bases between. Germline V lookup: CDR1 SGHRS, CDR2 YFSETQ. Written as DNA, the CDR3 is TGCGCCAGCAGATTAGAGAGCAATCAGCCCCAGCATTTT. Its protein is CASRLESNQPQHF.

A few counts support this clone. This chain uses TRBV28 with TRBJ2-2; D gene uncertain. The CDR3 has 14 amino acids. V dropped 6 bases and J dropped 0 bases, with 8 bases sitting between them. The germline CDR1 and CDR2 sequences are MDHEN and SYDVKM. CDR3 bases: TGTGCCAGCAGCCAGGAGACGAACACCGGGGAGCTGTTTTTT. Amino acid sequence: CASSQETNTGELFF.

This chain's CDR3 is CASSIRAGGIREQYF. CDR3 in DNA: TGTGCCAGCAGCATTAGGGCAGGGGGAATCAGGGAGCAGTACTTC. The chain combines TRBV27 with TRBJ2-7; 7 bases map to TRBD1. Germline assignment: CDR1 MNHEY and CDR2 SMNVEV (reference sequence). Unmatched junction bases numbered 15, after V lost 6 bases and J lost 7 bases. The CDR3 has 15 amino acids.

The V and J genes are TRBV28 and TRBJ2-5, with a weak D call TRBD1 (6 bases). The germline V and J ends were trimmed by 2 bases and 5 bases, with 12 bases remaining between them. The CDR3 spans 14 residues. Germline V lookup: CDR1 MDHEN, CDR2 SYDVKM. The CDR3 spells CASSLRGTRETQYF. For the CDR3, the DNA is TGTGCCAGCAGTTTAAGGGGGACAAGGGAGACCCAGTACTTC. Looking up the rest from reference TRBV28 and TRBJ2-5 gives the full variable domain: DVKVTQSSRYLVKRTGEKVFLECVQDMDHENMFWYRQDPGLGLRLIYFSYDVKMKEKGDIPEGYSVSREKKERFSLILESASTNQTSMYLCASSLRGTRETQYFGPGTRLLVL.

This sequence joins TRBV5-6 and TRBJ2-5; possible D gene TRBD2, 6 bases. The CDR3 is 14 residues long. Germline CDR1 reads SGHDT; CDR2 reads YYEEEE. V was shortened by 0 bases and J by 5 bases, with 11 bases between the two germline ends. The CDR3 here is CASSLAGVGETQYF. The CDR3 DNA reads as TGTGCCAGCAGCTTGGCGGGGGTTGGGGAGACCCAGTACTTC.

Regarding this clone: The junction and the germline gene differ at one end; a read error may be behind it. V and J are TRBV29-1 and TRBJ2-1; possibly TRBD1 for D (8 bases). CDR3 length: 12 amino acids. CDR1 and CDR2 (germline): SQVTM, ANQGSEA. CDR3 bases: TGCAGCGTAGGACTAGACAGGGGTGAGAAGTTCTTC. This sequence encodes CSVGLDRGEKFF.

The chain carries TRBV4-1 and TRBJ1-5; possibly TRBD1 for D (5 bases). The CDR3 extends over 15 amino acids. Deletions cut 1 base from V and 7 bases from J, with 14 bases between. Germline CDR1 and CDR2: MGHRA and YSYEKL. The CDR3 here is CASSQGRGVGQPQHF. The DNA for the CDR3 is TGCGCCAGCAGCCAAGGACGGGGGGTGGGACAGCCCCAGCATTTT.

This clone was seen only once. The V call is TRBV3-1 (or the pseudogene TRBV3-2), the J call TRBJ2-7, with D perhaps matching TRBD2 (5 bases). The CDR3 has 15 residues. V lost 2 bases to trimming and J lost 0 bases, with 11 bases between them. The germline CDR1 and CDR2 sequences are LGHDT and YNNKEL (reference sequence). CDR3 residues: CASSQIPGSSYEQYF. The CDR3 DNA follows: TGTGCCAGCAGCCAAATCCCGGGAAGCTCCTACGAGCAGTACTTC.

The CDR3 bases are TGTGCCAGCAGTTTGATGGGCACTGAAGCTTTCTTT. This encodes CASSLMGTEAFF. The chain joins TRBV28 to TRBJ1-1; D uncertain. V gave up 3 bases and J gave up 4 bases, with 6 bases separating them. In germline, CDR1 is MDHEN, CDR2 SYDVKM. The CDR3 spans 12 residues. The full variable domain, with the rest looked up from reference TRBV28 and TRBJ1-1, is DVKVTQSSRYLVKRTGEKVFLECVQDMDHENMFWYRQDPGLGLRLIYFSYDVKMKEKGDIPEGYSVSREKKERFSLILESASTNQTSMYLCASSLMGTEAFFGQGTRLTVV.

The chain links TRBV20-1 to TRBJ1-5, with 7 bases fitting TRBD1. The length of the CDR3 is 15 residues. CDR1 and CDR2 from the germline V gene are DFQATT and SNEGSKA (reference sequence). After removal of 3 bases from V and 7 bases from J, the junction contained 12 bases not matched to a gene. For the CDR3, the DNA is TGCAGTGCTAGTCCCCAGGGGGGGGCGGGACAGCCCCAGCATTTT. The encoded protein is CSASPQGGAGQPQHF.

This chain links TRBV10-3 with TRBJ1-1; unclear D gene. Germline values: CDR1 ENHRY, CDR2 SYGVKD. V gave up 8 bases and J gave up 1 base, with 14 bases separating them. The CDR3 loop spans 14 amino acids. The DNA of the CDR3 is TGTGCCATCTCCCCGGGTGACGGGAACACTGAAGCTTTCTTT. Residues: CAISPGDGNTEAFF.

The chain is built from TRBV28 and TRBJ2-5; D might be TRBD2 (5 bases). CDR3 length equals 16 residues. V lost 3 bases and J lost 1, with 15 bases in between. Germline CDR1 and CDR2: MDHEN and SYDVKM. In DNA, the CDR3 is TGTGCCAGCAGTTTTTTGAGTTGGAGGCCCCAAGAGACCCAGTACTTC. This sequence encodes CASSFLSWRPQETQYF.

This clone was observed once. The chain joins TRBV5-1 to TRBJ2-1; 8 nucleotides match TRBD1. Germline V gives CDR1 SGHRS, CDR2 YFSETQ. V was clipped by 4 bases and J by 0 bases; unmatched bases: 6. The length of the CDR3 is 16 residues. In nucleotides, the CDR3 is TGCGCCAGCAGCCCATCAACAGGGGGCTCCTACAATGAGCAGTTCTTC. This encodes CASSPSTGGSYNEQFF.

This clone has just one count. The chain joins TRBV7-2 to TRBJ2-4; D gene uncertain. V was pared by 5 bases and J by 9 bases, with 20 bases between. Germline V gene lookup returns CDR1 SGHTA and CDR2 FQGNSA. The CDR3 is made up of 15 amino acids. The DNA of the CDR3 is TGTGCCAGCAGCACCACAAAGAGGCAGTCTGGCATTCAGTACTTC. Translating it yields CASSTTKRQSGIQYF.

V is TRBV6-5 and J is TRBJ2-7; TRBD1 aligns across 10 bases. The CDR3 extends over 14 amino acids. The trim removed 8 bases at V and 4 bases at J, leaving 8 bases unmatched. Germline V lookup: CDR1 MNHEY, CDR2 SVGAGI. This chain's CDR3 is CASSPGGQGYEQYF. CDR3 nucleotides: TGTGCCAGCTCCCCGGGGGGACAGGGGTACGAGCAGTACTTC.

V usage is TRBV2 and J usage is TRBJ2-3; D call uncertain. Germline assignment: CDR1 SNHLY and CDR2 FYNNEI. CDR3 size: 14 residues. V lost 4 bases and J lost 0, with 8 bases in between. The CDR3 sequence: CASSAQVSTDTQYF. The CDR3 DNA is TGTGCCAGCAGTGCCCAAGTGAGCACAGATACGCAGTATTTT.

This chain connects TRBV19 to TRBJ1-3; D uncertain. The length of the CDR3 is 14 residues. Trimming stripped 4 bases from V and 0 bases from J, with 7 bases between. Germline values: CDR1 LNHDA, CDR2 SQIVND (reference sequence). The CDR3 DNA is TGTGCCAGTAGTAAGGGTGGCTCTGGAAACACCATATATTTT. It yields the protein CASSKGGSGNTIYF.

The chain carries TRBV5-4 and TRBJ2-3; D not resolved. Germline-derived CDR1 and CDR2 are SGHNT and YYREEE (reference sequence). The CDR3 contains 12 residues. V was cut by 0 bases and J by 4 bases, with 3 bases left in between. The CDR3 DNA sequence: TGTGCCAGCAGCTTGGAGGCAGATACGCAGTATTTT. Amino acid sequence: CASSLEADTQYF.